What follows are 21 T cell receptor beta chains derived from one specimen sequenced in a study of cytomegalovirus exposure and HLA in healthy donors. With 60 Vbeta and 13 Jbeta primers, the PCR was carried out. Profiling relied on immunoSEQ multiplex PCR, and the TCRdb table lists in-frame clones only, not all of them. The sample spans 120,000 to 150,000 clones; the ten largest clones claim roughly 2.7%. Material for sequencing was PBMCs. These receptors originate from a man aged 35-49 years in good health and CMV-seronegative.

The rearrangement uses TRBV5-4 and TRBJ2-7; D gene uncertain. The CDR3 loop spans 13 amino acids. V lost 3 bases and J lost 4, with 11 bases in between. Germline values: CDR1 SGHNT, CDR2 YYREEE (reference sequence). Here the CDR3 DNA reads TGTGCCAGCAGCTCCCACGCCGGGTACGAGCAGTACTTC. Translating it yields CASSSHAGYEQYF.

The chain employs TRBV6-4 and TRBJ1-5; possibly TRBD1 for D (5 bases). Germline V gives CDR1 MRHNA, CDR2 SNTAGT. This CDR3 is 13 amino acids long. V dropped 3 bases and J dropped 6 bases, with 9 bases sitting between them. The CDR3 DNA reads TGTGCCAGCAGTGAGCAGGGAGGTCAGCCCCAGCATTTT. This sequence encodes CASSEQGGQPQHF.

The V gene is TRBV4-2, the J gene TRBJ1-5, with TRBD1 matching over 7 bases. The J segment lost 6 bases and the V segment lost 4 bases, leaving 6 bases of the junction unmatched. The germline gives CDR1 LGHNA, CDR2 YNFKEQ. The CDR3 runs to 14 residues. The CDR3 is CASSLRQGSQPQHF. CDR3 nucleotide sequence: TGTGCCAGCAGCCTAAGACAGGGTAGTCAGCCCCAGCATTTT.

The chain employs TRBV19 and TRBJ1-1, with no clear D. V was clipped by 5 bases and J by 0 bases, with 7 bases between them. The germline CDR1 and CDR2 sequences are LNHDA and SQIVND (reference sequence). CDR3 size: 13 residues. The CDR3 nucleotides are TGTGCCAGTAGTGAGTATCTGAACACTGAAGCTTTCTTT. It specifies CASSEYLNTEAFF. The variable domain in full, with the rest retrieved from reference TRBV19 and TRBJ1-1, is DGGITQSPKYLFRKEGQNVTLSCEQNLNHDAMYWYRQDPGQGLRLIYYSQIVNDFQKGDIAEGYSVSREKKESFPLTVTSAQKNPTAFYLCASSEYLNTEAFFGQGTRLTVV.

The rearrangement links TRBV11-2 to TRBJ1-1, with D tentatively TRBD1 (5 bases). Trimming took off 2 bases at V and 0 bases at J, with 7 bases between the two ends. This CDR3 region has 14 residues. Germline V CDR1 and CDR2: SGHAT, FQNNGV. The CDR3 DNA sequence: TGTGCCAGCAGCTTATTGGACATGAACACTGAAGCTTTCTTT. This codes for CASSLLDMNTEAFF.

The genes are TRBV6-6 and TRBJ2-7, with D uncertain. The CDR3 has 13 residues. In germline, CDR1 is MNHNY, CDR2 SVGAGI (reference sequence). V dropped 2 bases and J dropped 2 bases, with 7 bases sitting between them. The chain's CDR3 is CASSYTVTYEQYF. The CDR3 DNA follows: TGTGCCAGCAGTTACACAGTTACCTACGAGCAGTACTTC.

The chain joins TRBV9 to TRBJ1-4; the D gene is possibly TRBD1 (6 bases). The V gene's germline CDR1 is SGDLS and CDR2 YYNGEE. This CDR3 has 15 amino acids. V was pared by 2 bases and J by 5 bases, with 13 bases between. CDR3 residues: CASSVTGTQNEKLFF. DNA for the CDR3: TGTGCCAGCAGCGTTACAGGGACCCAAAATGAAAAACTGTTTTTT.

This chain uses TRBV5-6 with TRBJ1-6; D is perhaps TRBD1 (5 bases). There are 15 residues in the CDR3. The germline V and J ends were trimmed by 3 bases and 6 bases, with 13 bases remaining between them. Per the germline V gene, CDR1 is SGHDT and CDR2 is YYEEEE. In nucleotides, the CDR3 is TGTGCCAGCAGCTGGCAGGGACTCAGTAATTCACCCCTCCACTTT. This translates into CASSWQGLSNSPLHF.

In DNA, the CDR3 is TGTGCCAGCAACCCACAGGTGGGCTCCTACGAGCAGTACTTC. This translates into CASNPQVGSYEQYF. The V gene is TRBV5-6, the J gene TRBJ2-7, with D possibly TRBD1 on 5 matching bases. This CDR3 region has 14 residues. Per the germline V gene, CDR1 is SGHDT and CDR2 is YYEEEE. V was pared by 6 bases and J by 0 bases, with 13 bases between.

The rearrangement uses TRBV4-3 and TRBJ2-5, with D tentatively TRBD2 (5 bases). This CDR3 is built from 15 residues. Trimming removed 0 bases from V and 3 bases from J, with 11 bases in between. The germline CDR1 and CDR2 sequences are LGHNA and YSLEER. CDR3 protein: CASSQDFRGEETQYF. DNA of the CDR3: TGCGCCAGCAGCCAAGATTTTCGGGGAGAAGAGACCCAGTACTTC.

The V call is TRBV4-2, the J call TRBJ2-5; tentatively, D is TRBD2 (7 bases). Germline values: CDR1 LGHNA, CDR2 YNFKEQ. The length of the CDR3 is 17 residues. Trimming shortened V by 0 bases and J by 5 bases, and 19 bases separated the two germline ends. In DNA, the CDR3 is TGTGCCAGCAGCCAAGATGGGGGGGGACAAGTCGTGGAGACCCAGTACTTC. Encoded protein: CASSQDGGGQVVETQYF.

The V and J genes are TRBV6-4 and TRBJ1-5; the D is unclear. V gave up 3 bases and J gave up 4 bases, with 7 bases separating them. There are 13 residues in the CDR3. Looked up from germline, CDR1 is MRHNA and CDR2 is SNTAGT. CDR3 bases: TGTGCCAGCAGTGAATCGGGTAATCAGCCCCAGCATTTT. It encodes CASSESGNQPQHF.

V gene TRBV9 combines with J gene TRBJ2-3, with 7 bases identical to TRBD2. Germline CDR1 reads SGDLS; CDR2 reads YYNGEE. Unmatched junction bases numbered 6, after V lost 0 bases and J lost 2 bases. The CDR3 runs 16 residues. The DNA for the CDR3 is TGTGCCAGCAGCGTAGGTCCAGCGGGGAACACAGATACGCAGTATTTT. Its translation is CASSVGPAGNTDTQYF. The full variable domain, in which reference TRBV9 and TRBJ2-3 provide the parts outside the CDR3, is DSGVTQTPKHLITATGQRVTLRCSPRSGDLSVYWYQQSLDQGLQFLIQYYNGEERAKGNILERFSAQQFPDLHSELNLSSLELGDSALYFCASSVGPAGNTDTQYFGPGTRLTVL.

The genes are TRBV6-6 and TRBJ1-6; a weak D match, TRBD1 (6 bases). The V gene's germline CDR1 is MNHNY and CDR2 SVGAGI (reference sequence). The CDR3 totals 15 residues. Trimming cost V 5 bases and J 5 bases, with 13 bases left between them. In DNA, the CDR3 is TGTGCCAGCAGTCACAAGACAGGAAATAATTCACCCCTCCACTTT. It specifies CASSHKTGNNSPLHF.

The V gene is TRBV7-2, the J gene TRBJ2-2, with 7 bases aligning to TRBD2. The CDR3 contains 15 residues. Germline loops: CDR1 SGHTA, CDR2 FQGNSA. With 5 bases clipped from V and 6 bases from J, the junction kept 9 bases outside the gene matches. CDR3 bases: TGTGCCAGCAGCAACGTAGGGGAGGGTGCCGGGGAGCTGTTTTTT. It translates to CASSNVGEGAGELFF.

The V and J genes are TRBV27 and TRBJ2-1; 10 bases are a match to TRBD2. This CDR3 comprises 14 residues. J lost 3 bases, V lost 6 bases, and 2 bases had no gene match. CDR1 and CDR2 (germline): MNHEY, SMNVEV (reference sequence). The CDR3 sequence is CASSSGGGYNEQFF. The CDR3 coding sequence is TGTGCCAGCAGCAGCGGGGGGGGCTACAATGAGCAGTTCTTC.

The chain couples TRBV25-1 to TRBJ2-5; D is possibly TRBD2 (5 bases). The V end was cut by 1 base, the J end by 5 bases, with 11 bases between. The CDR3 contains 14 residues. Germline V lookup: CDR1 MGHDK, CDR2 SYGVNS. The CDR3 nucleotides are TGTGCCAGCAGTGAATCCCGAGGGTGGGAGACCCAGTACTTC. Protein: CASSESRGWETQYF.

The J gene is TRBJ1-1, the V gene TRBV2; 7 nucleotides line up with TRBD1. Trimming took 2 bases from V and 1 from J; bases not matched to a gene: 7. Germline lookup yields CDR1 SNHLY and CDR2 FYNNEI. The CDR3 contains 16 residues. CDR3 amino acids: CASSENPTGKNTEAFF. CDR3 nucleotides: TGTGCCAGCAGTGAAAACCCGACAGGGAAGAACACTGAAGCTTTCTTT.

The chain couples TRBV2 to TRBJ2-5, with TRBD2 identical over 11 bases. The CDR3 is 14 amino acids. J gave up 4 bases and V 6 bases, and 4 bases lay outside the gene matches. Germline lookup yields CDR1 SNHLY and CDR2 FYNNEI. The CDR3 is CASRGLAVLETQYF. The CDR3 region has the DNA TGTGCCAGCAGGGGACTAGCGGTCTTAGAGACCCAGTACTTC.

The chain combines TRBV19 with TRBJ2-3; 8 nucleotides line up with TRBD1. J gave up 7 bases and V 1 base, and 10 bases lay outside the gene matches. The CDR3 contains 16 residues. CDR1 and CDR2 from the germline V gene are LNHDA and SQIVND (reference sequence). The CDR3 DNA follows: TGTGCCAGTAGTATAGGGGCAGGGGGCGTTGGTTATACGCAGTATTTT. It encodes CASSIGAGGVGYTQYF.

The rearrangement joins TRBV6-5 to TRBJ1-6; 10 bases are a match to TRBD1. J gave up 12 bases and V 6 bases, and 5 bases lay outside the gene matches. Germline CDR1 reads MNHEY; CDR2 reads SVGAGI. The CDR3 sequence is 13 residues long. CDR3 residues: CASRPGQGGPLHF. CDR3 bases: TGTGCCAGCAGACCCGGACAGGGGGGACCCCTCCACTTT.